The T cell receptor (beta chain) described here comes from a study of blood T cell repertoires in COVID-19. Study summary: Samples came from the United States, Italy and Spain, spanning acute and convalescent COVID-19. The cDNA or gDNA used as material had been derived from T cells, B-cell-depleted T cells, or PBMCs.

Clones were sequenced by immunoSEQ multiplex PCR, and TCRdb holds only the in-frame ones, with some missing. In the table there are about 68,000 clones, roughly 85% of which are singletons. The CDR3 runs to 18 residues. Germline V gene data show CDR1 as SGHRS and CDR2 as YFSETQ. V gave up 4 bases and J gave up 0 bases; unmatched junction bases: 12. The sample was peripheral blood. The chain has TRBV5-1 and TRBJ2-3, with 9 positions matching TRBD2. The origin of this receptor is a man in his forties or fifties with acute or convalescent COVID-19. The CDR3 loop reads CASSPLAGEISSTDTQYF. The CDR3, as DNA: TGCGCCAGCAGCCCTTTAGCGGGGGAGATTTCTAGCACAGATACGCAGTATTTT.